This TCR beta chain came from a study of sequential checkpoint blockade in melanoma. Treatment reported: randomized to nivolumab then ipilimumab (arm A) or the reverse (arm B). Some clones are missing from TCRdb's copy, which holds only in-frame ones; the method was immunoSEQ multiplex PCR. This sample has approximately 7,800 clones, with approximately 30% found just once. The CDR3 spans 15 residues. The germline V gene has CDR1 KGHSH and CDR2 LQKENI. Losses at the gene ends were 3 bases for V and 11 bases for J; bases not matched to a gene: 11. The source is a human donor with melanoma. Sequenced here: tumor tissue (inferred from file names), sampled from a patient given nivolumab and ipilimumab in sequence. The genes are TRBV18 and TRBJ1-5; TRBD1 agrees at 9 bases. The DNA for the CDR3 is TGTGCCAGCTCACCCCCGGGACAGGGTATTCGAGCCCAGCATTTT. Encoded protein: CASSPPGQGIRAQHF.